This TCR beta chain emerged from a study of T-cell memory formation after mild COVID-19. Findings of the study overall: Specificity for SARS-CoV-2 was not confirmed among the second-wave clones peaking on day 37. Among clones contracting day 15 to 85, CD4/CD8 was balanced, whereas later expanders leaned CD4+. Most CD4+ clones that shrank were in CM and EM, while CD8+ ones turned up in EMRA.

The CDR3 has 11 residues. Between the trimmed V and J ends, which lost 5 bases and 7 bases, there was a span of 9 bases. Per the germline V gene, CDR1 is SGHTA and CDR2 is FQGNSA. This clonotype was recorded many times. No antigen is known for it. In TCRdb, the 5' RACE reads were re-called with MiXCR into one record per CDR3 protein. The data hold around 180,000 distinct CDR3 sequences, with 15% to 20% observed a single time. V and J are TRBV7-2 and TRBJ2-7; TRBD2 is a possible D gene (6 bases). The source material was PBMCs or a T cell subset sorted from them (not recorded which). This TCR was recovered from a man between 18 and 29 years old who had mild COVID-19 (a few samples of this study predate the infection). Cell type and time point are not known. The CDR3 DNA is TGTGCCAGCAGCCCGGGGGTTGAGCAGTACTTC. Translation gives CASSPGVEQYF.